The rows below give T cell receptor beta chains drawn from one sample of a study of blood T cell repertoires in COVID-19. Sequencing was performed with immunoSEQ multiplex PCR; in TCRdb, only in-frame clones are kept and a portion is missing. The table shows approximately 150,000 clones, with roughly 80% occurring only once. Sequencing was done on a sample of PBMCs or T cells enriched from blood (not recorded which). These receptors were collected from a woman aged 50 to 60 who had recovered from COVID-19. CDR3s include the opening cysteine and the closing phenylalanine or tryptophan. D genes are given only for firm matches. Expanded clones get a size class; other rows say once, few or many, or leave the size out.

clone size: once; D gene: TRBD1; CDR3 length: 15; J gene: TRBJ2-7; V gene: TRBV28; CDR3 DNA: TGTGCCAGCAGATTATCGACAGGGGCCCCTGTCGAGCAGTACTTC; CDR3 protein: CASRLSTGAPVEQYF
clone size: NA; D gene: TRBD1; CDR3 length: 16; J gene: TRBJ1-3; V gene: TRBV3-1/TRBV3-2; CDR3 DNA: TGTGCCAGCAGCCTCCGGGACAGGAACTCTGGAAACACCATATATTTT; CDR3 protein: CASSLRDRNSGNTIYF
clone size: NA; D gene: NA; CDR3 length: 13; J gene: TRBJ1-1; V gene: TRBV7-9; CDR3 DNA: TGTGCCAGCAGCTTATGGCAGAACACTGAAGCTTTCTTT; CDR3 protein: CASSLWQNTEAFF
clone size: NA; D gene: TRBD1; CDR3 length: 15; J gene: TRBJ1-1; V gene: TRBV7-9; CDR3 DNA: TGTGCCAGCAGCGTCGGACAGGCGGACGGCACTGAAGCTTTCTTT; CDR3 protein: CASSVGQADGTEAFF
clone size: NA; D gene: NA; CDR3 length: 15; J gene: TRBJ2-7; V gene: TRBV5-1; CDR3 DNA: TGCGCCAGCAGTACCCCGGACACGGACGTCCGCGAGCAGTACTTC; CDR3 protein: CASSTPDTDVREQYF
clone size: NA; D gene: NA; CDR3 length: 18; J gene: TRBJ2-1; V gene: TRBV15; CDR3 DNA: TGTGCCACCAGCAGAGATTATAAATATGGGGGGGCGCAGAATGAGCAGTTCTTC; CDR3 protein: CATSRDYKYGGAQNEQFF
clone size: NA; D gene: TRBD2; CDR3 length: 14; J gene: TRBJ2-5; V gene: TRBV7-2; CDR3 DNA: TGTGCCAGCAGCGTCCGGGACTACCGAGAGACCCAGTACTTC; CDR3 protein: CASSVRDYRETQYF
clone size: NA; D gene: NA; CDR3 length: 16; J gene: TRBJ2-1; V gene: TRBV5-1; CDR3 DNA: TGCGCCAGCAGCTTCCAGACTGGCGGGGATTACAATGAGCAGTTCTTC; CDR3 protein: CASSFQTGGDYNEQFF
clone size: NA; D gene: NA; CDR3 length: 13; J gene: TRBJ2-1; V gene: TRBV5-1; CDR3 DNA: TGCGCCAGCAGCTTGGGACTCATCAATGAGCAGTTCTTC; CDR3 protein: CASSLGLINEQFF
clone size: NA; D gene: TRBD1; CDR3 length: 14; J gene: TRBJ1-2; V gene: TRBV28; CDR3 DNA: TGTGCCAGCAGCCGGAACAGGGGCTCCTATGGCTACACCTTC; CDR3 protein: CASSRNRGSYGYTF
clone size: NA; D gene: NA; CDR3 length: 14; J gene: TRBJ1-1; V gene: TRBV6-5; CDR3 DNA: TGTGCCAGCAGTCCGATAGACTTGAACACTGAAGCTTTCTTT; CDR3 protein: CASSPIDLNTEAFF
clone size: NA; D gene: TRBD1; CDR3 length: 16; J gene: TRBJ2-3; V gene: TRBV5-5; CDR3 DNA: TGTGCCAGCAGCTTGGACGGACAGGCGGGCACAGATACGCAGTATTTT; CDR3 protein: CASSLDGQAGTDTQYF
clone size: NA; D gene: TRBD2; CDR3 length: 18; J gene: TRBJ2-6; V gene: TRBV28; CDR3 DNA: TGTGCCAGCAGCCATAGCGGGAGGGCCGTCTCTGGGGCCAACGTCCTGACTTTC; CDR3 protein: CASSHSGRAVSGANVLTF
clone size: NA; D gene: TRBD1; CDR3 length: 16; J gene: TRBJ2-3; V gene: TRBV13; CDR3 DNA: TGTGCCAGCAGCCCCGTGGGACAGATTAGCACAGATACGCAGTATTTT; CDR3 protein: CASSPVGQISTDTQYF
clone size: NA; D gene: TRBD2; CDR3 length: 17; J gene: TRBJ2-7; V gene: TRBV7-2; CDR3 DNA: TGTGCCAGCAGCTTGGGGGTCACTAGCGGGAGAGCCTACGAGCAGTACTTC; CDR3 protein: CASSLGVTSGRAYEQYF